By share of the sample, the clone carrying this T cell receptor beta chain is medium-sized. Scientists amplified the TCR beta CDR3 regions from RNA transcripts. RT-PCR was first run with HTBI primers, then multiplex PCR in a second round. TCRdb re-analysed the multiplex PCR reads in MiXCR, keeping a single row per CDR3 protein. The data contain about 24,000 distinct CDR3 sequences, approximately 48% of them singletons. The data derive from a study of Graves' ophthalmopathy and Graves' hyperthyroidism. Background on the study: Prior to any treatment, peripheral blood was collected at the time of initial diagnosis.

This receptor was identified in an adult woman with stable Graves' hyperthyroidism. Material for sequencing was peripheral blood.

The CDR3 nucleotides are TGTGCCAGCGGGACGGCGAATTATGGCTACACCTTC. Its translation: CASGTANYGYTF. This chain connects TRBV5-8 to TRBJ1-2; TRBD1 is a possible D gene (5 bases). Looked up from germline, CDR1 is SGHTS and CDR2 is YDEGEE. Trimming pared 7 bases from V and 5 bases from J, leaving 12 bases between. The CDR3 has 12 residues.